This TCR beta chain was sequenced in a study of T cells in Graves' hyperthyroidism and ophthalmopathy. Whole-study context: Peripheral blood was taken when the disease was first diagnosed, before any treatment began.

The CDR3 regions of TCR beta were amplified from RNA transcripts. HTBI primers were used for first-round RT-PCR of the TCR CDR3. TCRdb independently ran MiXCR on the multiplex PCR reads; one entry per CDR3 protein. The repertoire consists of about 520,000 distinct CDR3 sequences, with roughly 25% occurring once and the leading ten covering approximately 10%. Of note for this clonotype: Antigen: not known.

Study-level findings and limits: Onset of ophthalmopathy came a median 6.5 months after the model predicted it.

The CDR3 sequence is 18 residues long. Trimming cost V 3 bases and J 0 bases; bases outside gene matches: 11. Together with thyroid ultrasound, orbital computed tomography, serum thyroxine and TRAb, clinical symptoms were used for diagnoses. The TCR comes from a woman aged 30 to 39 with Graves' ophthalmopathy. The rearrangement uses TRBV12-3 or TRBV12-4 and TRBJ2-5, with 9 bases lining up with TRBD2. Material: blood. CDR3 in amino acids: CASSFGLGRGGNQETQYF. CDR3 nucleotides: TGTGCCAGCAGTTTCGGATTAGGGCGGGGGGGAAACCAAGAGACCCAGTACTTC.